The source of this T cell receptor beta chain is a study of T cell repertoires in cytomegalovirus infection. Study at large: Used in the study were CMV epitopes, some recently identified and HLA-C-restricted, others well-studied and HLA-B-restricted. Study outcomes and limitations: Cumulative public TCR beta family frequency identified CMV carriers with the relevant HLA. Ex vivo responses were dominated by HLA-C-restricted CMV-specific TCR beta clonotypes.

Note on this clonotype: Its antigen remains unidentified.

TCRdb ran MiXCR on the reads and lists one entry per CDR3 protein. The sample lists hundreds of thousands of distinct CDR3 sequences, 25% to 35% occurring once. The CDR3 is made up of 13 amino acids. CDR1 and CDR2 from the germline V gene are SNHLY and FYNNEI. V lost 6 bases to trimming and J lost 8 bases; unmatched junction nucleotides: 7. The source is a human donor in good health (CMV status not recorded). Some clones in this sample may be carry-over from other donors' samples. Specimen: cultured PBMCs, collected from culture after CMV antigen stimulation. This chain joins TRBV2 and TRBJ2-1; 7 bases map to TRBD2. CDR3 nucleotides: TGTGCCAGCAGAAAAAGACTAGCCCATGAGCAGTTCTTC. It encodes CASRKRLAHEQFF.